Following are 26 T cell receptor beta chains from one sample sequenced in a study of T-cell reconstitution after alpha-beta-depleted transplantation in children. Unique molecular identifiers were incorporated into the prepared TCRbeta library. TCRdb passed the PCR reads through MiXCR, listing each CDR3 protein once. The repertoire holds 90,000 to 100,000 distinct CDR3 sequences, with more than 20% as singletons. The source was PBMCs, collected before TCRalphabeta/CD19-depleted stem cell transplant. These receptors were obtained from a boy younger than 10 with acute lymphoblastic leukemia, due to receive a stem cell transplant.

This clonotype came up many times. The chain is built from TRBV5-5 and TRBJ1-1; 7 bases are a match to TRBD1. CDR1 is SGHKS and CDR2 is YYEKEE in the germline V gene (reference sequence). This CDR3 region has 15 residues. The J segment lost 5 bases and the V segment lost 0 bases, leaving 7 bases of the junction unmatched. The CDR3 bases are TGTGCCAGCAGCTTGGTCGTGGCAGGGGGAACTGAAGCTTTCTTT. Its protein is CASSLVVAGGTEAFF.

The rearrangement joins TRBV5-1 to TRBJ2-3, with D possibly TRBD2 on 5 matching bases. The CDR3 loop spans 13 amino acids. Germline values: CDR1 SGHRS, CDR2 YFSETQ. Trimming cost V 6 bases and J 2 bases, with 10 bases left between them. The CDR3 nucleotides read TGCGCCAGCAATAGCGATATCACAGATACGCAGTATTTT. This gives the protein CASNSDITDTQYF.

The chain has TRBV5-1 and TRBJ1-6; D remains unclear. CDR3 length equals 14 residues. Germline assignment: CDR1 SGHRS and CDR2 YFSETQ. V was cut by 0 bases and J by 6 bases, with 7 bases left in between. CDR3 in DNA: TGCGCCAGCAGCTTGGACAGTTTTAATTCACCCCTCCACTTT. Protein sequence: CASSLDSFNSPLHF.

The V gene is TRBV18, the J gene TRBJ2-1; 12 nucleotides line up with TRBD2. Germline loops: CDR1 KGHSH, CDR2 LQKENI. V gave up 3 bases and J gave up 0 bases; unmatched junction bases: 9. The CDR3 is 19 amino acids. CDR3 amino acids: CASSPGLAGSLGSYNEQFF. CDR3 DNA: TGTGCCAGCTCACCTGGACTAGCGGGGAGCTTAGGCTCCTACAATGAGCAGTTCTTC.

This clonotype was found many times. The V and J genes are TRBV20-1 and TRBJ1-5; 7 bases line up with TRBD1. Germline values: CDR1 DFQATT, CDR2 SNEGSKA (reference sequence). V was pared by 3 bases and J by 3 bases, with 8 bases of the junction left unmatched. CDR3 length: 15 residues. The CDR3: CSASGTASNNQPQHF. For the CDR3, the DNA is TGCAGTGCTAGCGGGACAGCGAGTAACAATCAGCCCCAGCATTTT.

This clonotype turned up a few times. V and J are TRBV4-3 and TRBJ2-2; TRBD1 matches 8 bases. V shed 4 bases and J 1 base; nucleotides not matched to a gene: 2. This CDR3 has 15 residues. CDR1 and CDR2 (germline): LGHNA, YSLEER. CDR3 DNA: TGCGCCAGCAGCCCCGGGACAGGGAACACCGGGGAGCTGTTTTTT. It is translated as CASSPGTGNTGELFF.

The chain has TRBV4-1 and TRBJ2-1, with 7 bases identical to TRBD2. Germline values: CDR1 MGHRA, CDR2 YSYEKL. There are 16 residues in the CDR3. V was pared by 0 bases and J by 5 bases, with 7 bases of the junction left unmatched. In DNA, the CDR3 is TGCGCCAGCAGCCAAGACCTTGGGCTAGCGGACAATGAGCAGTTCTTC. Translating gives CASSQDLGLADNEQFF.

The CDR3 coding sequence is TGTGCCAGCAGCCCACCCCCAGGGGGACAGCCCCAGCATTTT. This translates into CASSPPPGGQPQHF. V and J are TRBV6-2 or TRBV6-3 and TRBJ1-5; 7 nucleotides match TRBD1. The CDR3 runs 14 residues. Germline lookup yields CDR1 MNHEY and CDR2 SVGEGT. Unmatched junction bases numbered 9, after V lost 6 bases and J lost 7 bases.

The chain combines TRBV12-3 or TRBV12-4 with TRBJ1-4, with 7 bases that match TRBD1. The CDR3 has 14 residues. The ends lost 6 bases at V and 8 bases at J; junction bases unmatched: 9. The CDR3 DNA follows: TGTGCCAGCAGAGATGACAGGGCCTCCGAAAAACTGTTTTTT. It codes for CASRDDRASEKLFF.

The chain employs TRBV10-2 and TRBJ2-1, with a tentative D call TRBD2 (6 bases). The CDR3 covers 21 residues. Per germline, CDR1 WSHSY and CDR2 SAAADI. V was shortened by 0 bases and J by 2 bases, with 26 bases between the two germline ends. CDR3 amino acids: CASSESYPTAEGPGTYNEQFF. Here the CDR3 DNA reads TGCGCCAGCAGTGAGTCCTATCCTACGGCGGAGGGGCCTGGGACCTACAATGAGCAGTTCTTC.

This clonotype was picked up a small number of times. The chain links TRBV20-1 to TRBJ1-5, with 7 bases that match TRBD1. The junction had 7 bases not matched to a gene; V was cut back by 2 bases and J by 3 bases. Germline CDR1 is DFQATT and CDR2 is SNEGSKA (reference sequence). The CDR3 is made up of 15 amino acids. CDR3 nucleotides: TGCAGTGCTAGACCACCGGGACAGCTCAATCAGCCCCAGCATTTT. Its protein is CSARPPGQLNQPQHF.

The table lists this clonotype with a few counts. The chain carries TRBV12-3 or TRBV12-4 and TRBJ2-7, with D possibly TRBD2 on 6 matching bases. The V gene lost 6 bases and the J gene lost 3 bases, with 24 bases spanning the gap. The CDR3 length is 17 residues. The CDR3 nucleotides are TGTGCCAGCAGCTGGAATAGCGGAAGGAGCCCTTACTACGAGCAGTACTTC. It translates to CASSWNSGRSPYYEQYF.

This clonotype appeared a few times. The chain has TRBV5-1 and TRBJ2-1, with 9 bases fitting TRBD1. This CDR3 comprises 15 residues. V shed 5 bases and J 1 base; nucleotides not matched to a gene: 4. CDR1 and CDR2 from the germline V gene are SGHRS and YFSETQ. This CDR3 is CASSEGQGSYNEQFF. As DNA, the CDR3 is TGCGCCAGCAGTGAGGGACAGGGTTCCTACAATGAGCAGTTCTTC. Based on the CDR3 plus reference TRBV5-1 and TRBJ2-1, the full variable domain is KAGVTQTPRYLIKTRGQQVTLSCSPISGHRSVSWYQQTPGQGLQFLFEYFSETQRNKGNFPGRFSGRQFSNSRSEMNVSTLELGDSALYLCASSEGQGSYNEQFFGPGTRLTVL.

This clonotype was counted a single time. The chain uses TRBV12-3 or TRBV12-4 and TRBJ1-1; D remains ambiguous. This CDR3 has 13 residues. V lost 3 bases and J 3 bases, leaving 8 bases between the germline ends. CDR3 bases: TGTGCCAGCAGTTTCGGGCAGGACACTGAAGCTTTCTTT. Translating it yields CASSFGQDTEAFF.

The chain links TRBV20-1 to TRBJ2-7; D possibly corresponds to TRBD2 (5 bases). V lost 1 base and J lost 0, with 7 bases in between. This CDR3 contains 13 residues. CDR1 and CDR2 from the germline V gene are DFQATT and SNEGSKA (reference sequence). The CDR3 sequence is CSARGRDSYEQYF. The DNA for the CDR3 is TGCAGTGCTAGAGGACGGGACTCCTACGAGCAGTACTTC.

The V and J genes are TRBV20-1 and TRBJ2-3; TRBD1 aligns across 12 bases. Unmatched junction bases numbered 11, after V lost 5 bases and J lost 5 bases. CDR1 and CDR2 from the germline V gene are DFQATT and SNEGSKA (reference sequence). This CDR3 is 16 amino acids long. The CDR3 nucleotides read TGCAGTGCTGAGATCCCGGGACAGGGGGCAGAAGATACGCAGTATTTT. Translated, it gives CSAEIPGQGAEDTQYF.

The chain joins TRBV6-1 to TRBJ2-1; D might be TRBD2 (6 bases). V lost 8 bases and J 5 bases, leaving 16 bases between the germline ends. Germline values: CDR1 MNHNS, CDR2 SASEGT. CDR3 length: 14 residues. Written as DNA, the CDR3 is TGTGCCAGCGGCGGGTTAGCGGTAAACAATGAGCAGTTCTTC. It translates to CASGGLAVNNEQFF.

This clonotype came up many times. The V call is TRBV4-3, the J call TRBJ2-5; tentatively, D is TRBD1 (5 bases). Deletions cut 0 bases from V and 1 base from J, with 9 bases between. The CDR3 has 15 amino acids. In germline, CDR1 is LGHNA, CDR2 YSLEER. CDR3 nucleotide sequence: TGCGCCAGCAGCCAAGATCTGACAGTCCAAGAGACCCAGTACTTC. Translating it yields CASSQDLTVQETQYF.

The V gene is TRBV20-1, the J gene TRBJ2-3; unclear D gene. This CDR3 spans 15 amino acids. The V end was cut by 4 bases, the J end by 0 bases, with 14 bases between. From germline, CDR1 is DFQATT and CDR2 SNEGSKA (reference sequence). This CDR3 is CSATQKRRSTDTQYF. CDR3 bases: TGCAGTGCTACCCAAAAGCGAAGGAGCACAGATACGCAGTATTTT.

V usage is TRBV10-3 and J usage is TRBJ2-7; TRBD2 matches 13 bases. The CDR3 totals 15 residues. Trimming took 10 bases from V and 6 from J; bases not matched to a gene: 12. Germline CDR1 and CDR2: ENHRY and SYGVKD. CDR3 in amino acids: CATKPRTSGSIEQYF. The CDR3 DNA reads TGTGCCACCAAACCTAGGACTAGCGGGAGTATCGAGCAGTACTTC.

V and J are TRBV19 and TRBJ1-4, with 7 nucleotides matching TRBD1. With V trimmed by 3 bases and J by 5 bases, 3 bases remained unmatched. This CDR3 has 14 residues. Germline V CDR1 and CDR2: LNHDA, SQIVND (reference sequence). Here the CDR3 DNA reads TGTGCCAGTAGTATCGTCAGGGGGAATGAAAAACTGTTTTTT. Its protein product is CASSIVRGNEKLFF.

This clonotype turned up a few times. This sequence joins TRBV5-1 and TRBJ1-1; D ambiguous. The CDR3 has 12 residues. The ends were cut back, 4 bases at V and 8 bases at J, with 12 bases in the middle. Germline V gene sequence: CDR1 SGHRS, CDR2 YFSETQ. The CDR3 protein is CASSTGIGEAFF. CDR3 sequence (DNA): TGCGCCAGCAGCACCGGTATTGGCGAAGCTTTCTTT.

This chain joins TRBV7-2 and TRBJ2-7; 7 nucleotides align to TRBD1. The CDR3 runs to 12 residues. Trimming removed 10 bases from V and 2 bases from J; junction bases left unmatched: 5. The germline CDR1 and CDR2 sequences are SGHTA and FQGNSA. The CDR3 DNA sequence: TGTGCCACGTCGGGGACAGCCTACGAGCAGTACTTC. Its protein product is CATSGTAYEQYF.

This clonotype was observed a few times. The chain couples TRBV28 to TRBJ2-3; perhaps D is TRBD1 or TRBD2 (5 bases each). Germline assignment: CDR1 MDHEN and CDR2 SYDVKM. Deletions cut 2 bases from V and 2 bases from J, with 5 bases between. The CDR3 consists of 13 residues. CDR3 sequence reads: CASSLGTTDTQYF. CDR3 coding DNA: TGTGCCAGCAGTTTAGGGACCACAGATACGCAGTATTTT. The entire variable domain, with the rest obtained from reference TRBV28 and TRBJ2-3, is as follows: DVKVTQSSRYLVKRTGEKVFLECVQDMDHENMFWYRQDPGLGLRLIYFSYDVKMKEKGDIPEGYSVSREKKERFSLILESASTNQTSMYLCASSLGTTDTQYFGPGTRLTVL.

As to this clonotype: The CDR3 does not end in the conserved phenylalanine or tryptophan, so this is likely a read error. The V call is TRBV4-1, the J call TRBJ2-5; D could derive from TRBD1 or TRBD2 (5 bases each). With 2 bases removed from V and 7 bases from J, the gap between germline ends came to 20 bases. The germline V gene encodes CDR1 MGHRA and CDR2 YSYEKL. This CDR3 has 16 residues. CDR3 DNA sequence: TGCGCCAGCAGCCAAAGAGGGGATGAGGTTGGGGGGACCCAGTACCTC. Protein: CASSQRGDEVGGTQYL.

This clonotype was found many times. The chain couples TRBV25-1 to TRBJ2-5, with D unclear. The germline V and J ends were trimmed by 1 base and 7 bases, with 10 bases remaining between them. Germline CDR1 and CDR2: MGHDK and SYGVNS. The CDR3 is 13 residues long. CDR3 sequence reads: CASSELAIGTQYF. The CDR3, as DNA: TGTGCCAGCAGTGAATTGGCTATCGGGACCCAGTACTTC.